These 11 T cell receptor beta chains originate from one sample sequenced in a study of PD-L1 blockade in urothelial cancer. Only in-frame clones appear in the TCRdb table, and some are missing; sequencing was by immunoSEQ multiplex PCR. The sample includes around 41,000 clones, 80% to 90% of them seen just once. This sample's time point: peripheral blood 6 weeks after treatment start. Sequenced material: PBMCs, taken around atezolizumab (anti-PD-L1) treatment. Receptors were obtained from a man in his sixties with urothelial cancer.

The chain combines TRBV5-6 with TRBJ2-7; 15 positions match TRBD2. Per germline, CDR1 SGHDT and CDR2 YYEEEE. This CDR3 has 16 residues. The ends lost 5 bases at V and 6 bases at J; junction bases unmatched: 9. The chain's CDR3 is CASRRGTSGGMGEQYF. As DNA, the CDR3 is TGTGCCAGCAGGAGAGGGACTAGCGGGGGGATGGGCGAGCAGTACTTC. Full variable domain (remainder filled in from reference TRBV5-6 and TRBJ2-7): DAGVTQSPTHLIKTRGQQVTLRCSPKSGHDTVSWYQQALGQGPQFIFQYYEEEERQRGNFPDRFSGHQFPNYSSELNVNALLLGDSALYLCASRRGTSGGMGEQYFGPGTRLTVT.

This chain uses TRBV27 with TRBJ1-2, with 11 positions matching TRBD1. Germline CDR1 reads MNHEY; CDR2 reads SMNVEV (reference sequence). The CDR3 consists of 15 residues. Trimming removed 5 bases from V and 4 bases from J; junction bases left unmatched: 6. CDR3 sequence reads: CASSPRDRGGYGYTF. Written as DNA, the CDR3 is TGTGCCAGCAGTCCCCGGGACAGGGGGGGCTATGGCTACACCTTC.

The chain employs TRBV5-1 and TRBJ2-3, with D hard to call. Trimming removed 1 base from V and 2 bases from J, with 8 bases in between. There are 14 residues in the CDR3. CDR1 SGHRS and CDR2 YFSETQ come from the germline V gene. In DNA, the CDR3 is TGCGCCAGCAGCTTGAGAGCGTTCACAGATACGCAGTATTTT. The encoded protein is CASSLRAFTDTQYF.

The V call is TRBV7-2, the J call TRBJ2-1, with TRBD2 matching over 10 bases. From germline, CDR1 is SGHTA and CDR2 FQGNSA. CDR3 length equals 16 residues. Germline trimming cut 5 bases from V and 5 bases from J; bases unmatched to any gene: 9. DNA of the CDR3: TGTGCCAGCAGCGCCCCAGCGGGGGGGCTGGACAATGAGCAGTTCTTC. This encodes CASSAPAGGLDNEQFF. Based on the CDR3 plus reference TRBV7-2 and TRBJ2-1, the full variable domain is GAGVSQSPSNKVTEKGKDVELRCDPISGHTALYWYRQSLGQGLEFLIYFQGNSAPDKSGLPSDRFSAERTGGSVSTLTIQRTQQEDSAVYLCASSAPAGGLDNEQFFGPGTRLTVL.

V is TRBV4-1 and J is TRBJ1-2; D unclear. Trimming took 1 base from V and 3 from J, leaving 9 bases between them. The CDR3 has 14 residues. CDR1 is MGHRA and CDR2 is YSYEKL in the germline V gene. The CDR3: CASSQGLRDYGYTF. In nucleotides, the CDR3 is TGCGCCAGCAGCCAAGGATTGAGGGACTATGGCTACACCTTC.

The count of this clone is one. J is TRBJ1-1 and V is TRBV5-1; weak D call: TRBD1 (6 bases). The CDR3 loop spans 16 amino acids. Germline CDR1 is SGHRS and CDR2 is YFSETQ. The V end lost 1 base, the J end lost 5 bases, and 18 bases lay between the germline ends. CDR3: CASSLTVQGIDTEAFF. The CDR3 DNA reads as TGCGCCAGCAGCTTGACGGTTCAGGGGATAGATACTGAAGCTTTCTTT.

A single count supports this clone. V and J are TRBV19 and TRBJ1-1; D gene unclear. CDR1 LNHDA and CDR2 SQIVND come from the germline V gene (reference sequence). The CDR3 extends over 13 amino acids. Trimming cost V 5 bases and J 1 base, with 8 bases left between them. The CDR3: CASSARQNTEAFF. CDR3 nucleotides: TGTGCCAGTAGTGCAAGACAGAACACTGAAGCTTTCTTT.

The V gene is TRBV14, the J gene TRBJ1-2; possibly TRBD1 for D (5 bases). The CDR3 is made up of 16 amino acids. Germline loops: CDR1 SGHDN, CDR2 FVKESK. The ends were cut back, 0 bases at V and 6 bases at J, with 17 bases in the middle. This chain's CDR3 is CASSQDPLAGWDGYTF. CDR3 sequence (DNA): TGTGCCAGCAGCCAAGACCCCCTGGCAGGGTGGGATGGCTACACCTTC.

This clone was detected only a few times. The chain recombines TRBV29-1 with TRBJ1-1, with D possibly TRBD1 on 5 matching bases. Germline V gene lookup returns CDR1 SQVTM and CDR2 ANQGSEA. This CDR3 is 13 amino acids long. Trimming cost V 2 bases and J 1 base, with 8 bases left between them. The chain's CDR3 is CSVERQGNTEAFF. CDR3 in DNA: TGCAGCGTTGAAAGGCAGGGGAACACTGAAGCTTTCTTT.

The V gene is TRBV27, the J gene TRBJ2-5, with 9 bases aligning to TRBD2. J gave up 2 bases and V 2 bases, and 3 bases lay outside the gene matches. The CDR3 is 15 residues long. CDR1 is MNHEY and CDR2 is SMNVEV in the germline V gene (reference sequence). The CDR3 region is CASSLVAGGQETQYF. The CDR3 DNA sequence: TGTGCCAGCAGTTTAGTCGCGGGGGGGCAAGAGACCCAGTACTTC.

At least ten counts were recorded for this clone. J is TRBJ2-1 and V is TRBV4-1; 11 positions agree with TRBD2. With 6 bases clipped from V and 5 bases from J, the junction kept 9 bases outside the gene matches. This CDR3 region has 16 residues. Looked up from germline, CDR1 is MGHRA and CDR2 is YSYEKL. The CDR3 region is CASRVVAGGRNNEQFF. CDR3 nucleotides: TGCGCCAGCAGAGTGGTAGCGGGGGGGCGGAACAATGAGCAGTTCTTC.